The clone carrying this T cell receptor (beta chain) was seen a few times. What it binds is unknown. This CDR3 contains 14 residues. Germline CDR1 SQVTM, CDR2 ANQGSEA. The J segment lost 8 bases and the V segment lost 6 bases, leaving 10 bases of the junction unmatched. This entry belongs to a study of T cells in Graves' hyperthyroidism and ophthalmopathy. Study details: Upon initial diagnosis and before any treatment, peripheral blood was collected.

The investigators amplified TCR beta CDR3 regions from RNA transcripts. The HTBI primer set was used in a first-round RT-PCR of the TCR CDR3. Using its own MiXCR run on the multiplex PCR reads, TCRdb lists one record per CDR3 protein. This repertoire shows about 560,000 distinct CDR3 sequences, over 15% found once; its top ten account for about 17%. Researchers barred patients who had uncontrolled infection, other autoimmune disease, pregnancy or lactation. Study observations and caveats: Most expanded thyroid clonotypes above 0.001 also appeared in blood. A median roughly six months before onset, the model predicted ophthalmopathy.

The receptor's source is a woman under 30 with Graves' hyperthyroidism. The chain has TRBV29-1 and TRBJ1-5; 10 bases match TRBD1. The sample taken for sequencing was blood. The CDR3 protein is CSVKLTGGREPQHF. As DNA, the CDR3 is TGCAGCGTGAAGCTGACAGGGGGCAGGGAGCCCCAGCATTTT.